The 18 T cell receptor beta chains given below trace back to one sample, sequenced in a study of T cell responses to AZD1222 COVID-19 vaccine. Profiling relied on immunoSEQ multiplex PCR, and the TCRdb table lists in-frame clones only, not all of them. This sample carries approximately 190,000 clones, 80% to 90% of them seen once, and the ten largest clones take around 2.5%. The input for sequencing was peripheral blood, taken on day 0 of MenACWY control vaccination. These receptors were taken from an adult in good health.

V and J are TRBV6-5 and TRBJ1-3; a possible D gene is TRBD1 (6 bases). This CDR3 is 15 amino acids long. In germline, CDR1 is MNHEY, CDR2 SVGAGI. Trimming removed 5 bases at V and 0 bases at J, with 11 bases between. The CDR3 sequence: CASSQQGLSGNTIYF. The CDR3 DNA sequence: TGTGCCAGCAGTCAACAGGGCCTCTCTGGAAACACCATATATTTT.

The chain uses TRBV7-9 and TRBJ2-1; D gene unclear. V was trimmed by 6 bases and J by 9 bases, leaving 12 bases between them. Germline CDR1 is SEHNR and CDR2 is FQNEAQ (reference sequence). This CDR3 region has 12 residues. CDR3 sequence: CASSSSFGEQFF. The CDR3 DNA reads as TGTGCCAGCAGTTCTAGTTTTGGTGAGCAGTTCTTC.

V gene TRBV6-5 combines with J gene TRBJ2-7; possible D gene TRBD1, 6 bases. The CDR3 spans 13 residues. Trimming removed 2 bases at V and 4 bases at J, with 9 bases between. Germline-derived CDR1 and CDR2 are MNHEY and SVGAGI. The CDR3 region is CASSYNRAYEQYF. The CDR3 DNA sequence: TGTGCCAGCAGTTACAACAGGGCTTACGAGCAGTACTTC.

This chain joins TRBV6-6 and TRBJ2-4; TRBD2 agrees at 9 bases. V lost 5 bases and J lost 9; bases outside the gene matches: 2. The germline V gene has CDR1 MNHNY and CDR2 SVGAGI (reference sequence). This CDR3 is built from 12 residues. DNA of the CDR3: TGTGCCAGCAGTAAGCGGGAGGTCATTCAGTACTTC. Residues: CASSKREVIQYF.

The chain uses TRBV20-1 and TRBJ2-7; D gene ambiguous. The V end lost 7 bases, the J end lost 4 bases, and 11 bases lay between the germline ends. The germline gives CDR1 DFQATT, CDR2 SNEGSKA (reference sequence). The CDR3 is made up of 11 amino acids. CDR3 in DNA: TGCAGTGTCCAGGACGGGTACGAGCAGTACTTC. As protein: CSVQDGYEQYF.

The chain joins TRBV7-9 to TRBJ1-2, with TRBD1 as a possible D gene (6 bases). The CDR3 is made up of 13 amino acids. Trimming left V 5 bases short and J 7 bases short, with 14 bases between. Looked up from germline, CDR1 is SEHNR and CDR2 is FQNEAQ (reference sequence). CDR3 region: CASSEATGFGYTF. The CDR3 DNA reads as TGTGCCAGCAGCGAAGCCACAGGGTTTGGCTACACCTTC.

In DNA form, the CDR3 reads TGTGCCAGCCCCCGAGCGGCCCCCTACGAGCAGTACTTC. Translation gives CASPRAAPYEQYF. V gene TRBV18 combines with J gene TRBJ2-7; tentative D call: TRBD2 (5 bases). The CDR3 is 13 amino acids. Germline-derived CDR1 and CDR2 are KGHSH and LQKENI. Trimming stripped 8 bases from V and 2 bases from J, with 13 bases between.

The chain links TRBV10-1 to TRBJ2-7, with 14 bases aligning to TRBD2. The junction had 12 bases not matched to a gene; V was cut back by 6 bases and J by 2 bases. Germline V gene lookup returns CDR1 WNHNN and CDR2 SYGVQD (reference sequence). The CDR3 length is 18 residues. DNA of the CDR3: TGCGCCAGCAGACAATACCGGACTAGCGGGAGGTTCCCCTACGAGCAGTACTTC. This gives the protein CASRQYRTSGRFPYEQYF.

This clone turned up a few times. The V and J genes are TRBV4-2 and TRBJ2-5, with D perhaps assigned TRBD1 or TRBD2 (6 bases each). Germline lookup yields CDR1 LGHNA and CDR2 YNFKEQ. V lost 8 bases to trimming and J lost 4 bases, with 14 bases between them. The CDR3 totals 13 residues. This CDR3 reads CASAAWGAETQYF. DNA for the CDR3: TGTGCCAGCGCCGCCTGGGGGGCAGAGACCCAGTACTTC.

This clone is a singleton in its sample. The chain has TRBV5-1 and TRBJ2-1, with 8 nucleotides matching TRBD2. The CDR3 is 13 residues long. V shed 6 bases, J shed 6 bases, and the junction held 5 bases outside the gene matches. Germline CDR1 SGHRS, CDR2 YFSETQ. CDR3 amino acids: CASTSGSRNEQFF. The CDR3 DNA sequence: TGCGCCAGCACCAGCGGGAGCCGCAATGAGCAGTTCTTC.

This chain links TRBV5-1 with TRBJ1-2, with a weak D call TRBD1 (5 bases). V was trimmed by 1 base and J by 4 bases, leaving 11 bases between them. CDR3 length equals 14 residues. Germline V lookup: CDR1 SGHRS, CDR2 YFSETQ. As DNA, the CDR3 is TGCGCCAGCAGCTTGCGAGGGGTTTCCTATGGCTACACCTTC. Translated: CASSLRGVSYGYTF.

The rearrangement links TRBV28 to TRBJ1-5, with D perhaps matching TRBD1 (5 bases). Germline V gene sequence: CDR1 MDHEN, CDR2 SYDVKM. The CDR3 has 14 amino acids. V lost 7 bases and J 5 bases, leaving 15 bases between the germline ends. The CDR3 DNA follows: TGTGCCAGCAACAAAGACGGGACGCATCAGCCCCAGCATTTT. Protein product: CASNKDGTHQPQHF.

J is TRBJ2-1 and V is TRBV18; 9 bases map to TRBD2. There are 14 residues in the CDR3. The V gene's germline CDR1 is KGHSH and CDR2 LQKENI. J gave up 9 bases and V 4 bases, and 7 bases lay outside the gene matches. The CDR3 DNA sequence: TGTGCCAGCTCACTGGTAGCGGGAGAGGCTGAGCAGTTCTTC. Translation gives CASSLVAGEAEQFF.

This clone was counted a single time. This chain uses TRBV28 with TRBJ1-4; no clear D gene. This CDR3 has 11 residues. The germline V gene encodes CDR1 MDHEN and CDR2 SYDVKM. V lost 3 bases and J lost 11, with 7 bases in between. The CDR3 region is CASSLRSKLFF. CDR3 in DNA: TGTGCCAGCAGTTTGAGGAGTAAACTGTTTTTT.

The V and J genes are TRBV25-1 and TRBJ1-2; weak D call: TRBD1 (5 bases). Trimming stripped 1 base from V and 3 bases from J, with 18 bases between. The length of the CDR3 is 17 residues. The germline V gene has CDR1 MGHDK and CDR2 SYGVNS. The CDR3 sequence: CASSEFPEQEPYYGYTF. The CDR3 nucleotides read TGTGCCAGCAGTGAATTCCCCGAACAGGAGCCATACTATGGCTACACCTTC.

The chain carries TRBV3-1 (or the pseudogene TRBV3-2) and TRBJ1-1; 7 bases agree with TRBD1. Germline V gives CDR1 LGHDT, CDR2 YNNKEL (reference sequence). The V gene end was trimmed by 3 bases and the J gene end by 7 bases; junction bases not matched to a gene: 8. CDR3 length equals 14 residues. The CDR3 protein is CASSHLGTDFEAFF. The CDR3 nucleotides read TGTGCCAGCAGCCACCTCGGGACAGACTTTGAAGCTTTCTTT.

V is TRBV6-5 and J is TRBJ2-3; D gene unclear. Germline loops: CDR1 MNHEY, CDR2 SVGAGI. This CDR3 is built from 11 residues. V shed 5 bases and J shed 12 bases, with 12 bases lying between them. CDR3 loop: CASSNTIRQYF. The CDR3 nucleotides read TGTGCCAGCAGTAATACTATACGTCAGTATTTT.

The chain uses TRBV6-5 and TRBJ2-2; TRBD2 might be the D (6 bases). The length of the CDR3 is 15 residues. CDR1 and CDR2 from the germline V gene are MNHEY and SVGAGI. Trimming cost V 7 bases and J 4 bases, with 16 bases left between them. CDR3: CASKNPWGGTGELFF. CDR3 DNA: TGTGCCAGCAAAAACCCTTGGGGAGGCACCGGGGAGCTGTTTTTT.